This is a list of T cell receptor beta chains from one sample in a study of blood T cell repertoires in COVID-19. Profiling relied on immunoSEQ multiplex PCR, and the TCRdb table lists in-frame clones only, not all of them. Of 150,000 to 200,000 clones listed, about 88% are singletons. Sequenced: peripheral blood. These receptors were obtained from an elderly woman with acute or convalescent COVID-19. Each CDR3 is given with its conserved first and last residue. The order of the fields is V gene, CDR3 length, CDR3 protein.

TRBV7-2,14,CASSLGDSPKQQYF
TRBV7-2,18,CASSLGLLAGGQQETQYF
TRBV10-3,11,CAIRTQETQYF
TRBV18,15,CASRTGGGETETQYF
TRBV19,14,CASSGTGGQQPQHF
TRBV18,15,CASSQDRQGNQPQHF
TRBV23-1,15,CASSQYVTGENEQFF
TRBV7-2,18,CASSSPGTVNLAKNIQYF
TRBV28,12,CASSLKGVPLHF
TRBV27,14,CASSLMGRNYEQYF
TRBV9,15,CASSDSGGVTDTQYF
TRBV27,14,CASGKLQGFTEAFF
TRBV11-3,15,CASSASGGTNSPLHF
TRBV21-1,16,CASSKLENRVNTEAFF
TRBV30,13,CAWTWTGTNEQFF
TRBV29-1,15,CSVGRGQSLNTEAFF
TRBV28,15,CASGNSGTDNSPLHF
TRBV6-5,16,CASSYSAGGVTDTQYF
TRBV25-1,15,CASSGTTGNGETQYF
TRBV18,15,CASSPALRQGDGYTF
TRBV28,16,CASSLGQRYSNQPQHF
TRBV21-1,14,CASSKVDTSYEQYF
TRBV14,15,CASSQRTGGSTEAFF
TRBV5-4,15,CASTQASGSRDTQYF
TRBV28,17,CASSPSWGQGSHNEQFF
TRBV7-6,16,CASSFGGGPSYNEQFF
TRBV9,14,CASSDPRGTDTQYF
TRBV6-5,15,CASSSGTGSGYGYTF
TRBV5-4,14,CASSAIGQGGEQYF